These T cell receptor beta chains were read from a single sample in a study of OX40 agonist ivuxolimab in advanced cancers. Assay: immunoSEQ multiplex PCR; the TCRdb copy retains only in-frame clones and omits some. Among 20,000 to 25,000 clones listed, around 83% were seen once. Sequencing used CD4+ or CD8+ T cells sorted from blood, obtained in a trial of the OX40 agonist ivuxolimab. The receptor source for this set is an adult with an advanced solid tumor such as melanoma, head and neck, liver or kidney cancer. The CDR3 runs from the conserved cysteine through the conserved F or W. A D gene is named only where the DNA matches it firmly. Rows may omit the clone size; those that give it use once, few, many or a size class.

j_gene	v_gene	d_gene	abundance	CDR3aa	CDR3nt
TRBJ2-3	TRBV15	NA	NA	CATSGQAIEPRFPQYF	TGTGCCACCAGCGGACAAGCTATAGAGCCCCGATTTCCGCAGTATTTT
TRBJ2-1	TRBV19	NA	NA	CASSIAGGGGLNEQFF	TGTGCCAGTAGTATAGCTGGAGGGGGCGGGCTGAATGAGCAGTTCTTC
TRBJ1-6	TRBV28	NA	NA	CASNPLSYNSPLHF	TGTGCCAGCAATCCGCTATCCTATAATTCACCCCTCCACTTT
TRBJ2-7	TRBV15	NA	NA	CATSTGRGSYEQYF	TGTGCCACCAGTACCGGACGAGGATCCTACGAGCAGTACTTC
TRBJ2-1	TRBV7-9	NA	NA	CASSRRLVGSYNEQFF	TGTGCCAGCAGCCGGAGGCTAGTTGGGTCCTACAATGAGCAGTTCTTC
TRBJ2-3	TRBV10-3	TRBD2	NA	CAISDPGLAGGTDTQYF	TGTGCCATCAGTGACCCGGGACTAGCGGGAGGCACAGATACGCAGTATTTT
TRBJ2-5	TRBV27	NA	NA	CASSLFAAETQYF	TGTGCCAGCAGTTTATTTGCAGCCGAGACCCAGTACTTC
TRBJ2-3	TRBV7-9	NA	NA	CASSSSGAIDTQYF	TGTGCCAGCAGCTCTTCGGGAGCGATAGATACGCAGTATTTT
TRBJ2-1	TRBV5-8	TRBD1	NA	CASQDRVQTIYNNEQFF	TGTGCCAGCCAGGACAGGGTCCAGACCATTTACAACAATGAGCAGTTCTTC
TRBJ2-1	TRBV5-4	NA	NA	CASSTGGDEQFF	TGTGCCAGCAGCACTGGAGGCGATGAGCAGTTCTTC
TRBJ1-5	TRBV11-2	NA	NA	CASSLNSGESNQPQHF	TGTGCCAGCAGCTTAAATTCTGGTGAAAGCAATCAGCCCCAGCATTTT
TRBJ2-7	TRBV7-8	NA	NA	CASSLAREYEQYF	TGTGCCAGTAGCTTAGCACGAGAATACGAGCAGTACTTC
TRBJ2-4	TRBV4-1	NA	NA	CASSQDGGSFAENIQYF	TGCGCCAGCAGCCAAGATGGGGGGAGCTTTGCTGAAAACATTCAGTACTTC
TRBJ2-1	TRBV27	NA	NA	CASSPAASSYNEQFF	TGTGCCAGCAGTCCAGCGGCTAGCTCCTACAATGAGCAGTTCTTC
TRBJ2-7	TRBV4-1	NA	NA	CASSQDLGVPAYEQYF	TGCGCCAGCAGCCAAGATCTGGGGGTCCCCGCCTACGAGCAGTACTTC
TRBJ1-5	TRBV19	NA	NA	CASSIIGQANQPQHF	TGTGCCAGTAGTATAATAGGCCAGGCCAATCAGCCCCAGCATTTT
TRBJ1-5	TRBV5-1	NA	NA	CASSLGGLGQPQHF	TGCGCCAGCAGCTTGGGAGGGTTGGGCCAGCCCCAGCATTTT
TRBJ1-1	TRBV2	NA	NA	CANLSKSIGDQGEAFF	TGTGCCAACCTATCCAAAAGTATAGGGGATCAAGGTGAAGCTTTCTTT
TRBJ2-7	TRBV7-9	TRBD1	NA	CASSSTEGLDRFYEQYF	TGTGCCAGCAGCTCCACAGAGGGGTTGGACAGGTTCTACGAGCAGTACTTC
TRBJ2-7	TRBV4-1	NA	once	CASSQVMQGSSYEQYF	TGCGCCAGCAGCCAAGTGATGCAGGGGAGCTCCTACGAGCAGTACTTC
TRBJ2-7	TRBV5-1	TRBD2	NA	CASSLGASGEYEQYF	TGCGCCAGCAGCTTGGGGGCAAGCGGGGAGTACGAGCAGTACTTC
TRBJ2-7	TRBV6-5	NA	once	CASSYSHFYEQYF	TGTGCCAGCAGTTACTCGCACTTCTACGAGCAGTACTTC
TRBJ2-1	TRBV27	NA	NA	CASSLSLRSYNEQFF	NA